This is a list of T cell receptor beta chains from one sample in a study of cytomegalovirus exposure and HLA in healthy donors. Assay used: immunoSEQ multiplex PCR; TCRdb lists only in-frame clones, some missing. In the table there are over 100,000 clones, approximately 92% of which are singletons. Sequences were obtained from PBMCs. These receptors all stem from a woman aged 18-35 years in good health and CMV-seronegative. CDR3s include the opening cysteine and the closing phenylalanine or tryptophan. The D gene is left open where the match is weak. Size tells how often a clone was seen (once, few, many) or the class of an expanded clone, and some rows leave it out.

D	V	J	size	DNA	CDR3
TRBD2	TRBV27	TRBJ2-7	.	TGTGCCAGCAGGTCAAGCGGGGGGAGCTACGAGCAGTACTTC	CASRSSGGSYEQYF
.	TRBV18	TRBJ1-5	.	TGTGCCAGCTCTATTAATACTATTTTTAGCAATCAGCCCCAGCATTTT	CASSINTIFSNQPQHF
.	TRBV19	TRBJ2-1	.	TGTGCCACCACGGACACGAGGTCCTACAATGAGCAGTTCTTC	CATTDTRSYNEQFF
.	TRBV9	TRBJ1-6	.	TGTGCCAGCGGATTAGGGGGTTCTGTCGCCCTCCACTTT	CASGLGGSVALHF
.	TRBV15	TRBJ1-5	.	TGTGCCACCAGCAGAGATCTATGGCAGGGGTATAATCAGCCCCAGCATTTT	CATSRDLWQGYNQPQHF
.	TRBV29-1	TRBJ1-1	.	TGCAGCGTTGAAGGTCCGGTGGCCAGGGGCACTGAAGCTTTCTTT	CSVEGPVARGTEAFF
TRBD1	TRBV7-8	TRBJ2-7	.	TGTGCCAGCAGCTCCGGGACAGGCCTCTACGAGCAGTACTTC	CASSSGTGLYEQYF
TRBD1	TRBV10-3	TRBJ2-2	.	TGTGCCATCAGACGGGACAGGGGATTTTCCGGGGAGCTGTTTTTT	CAIRRDRGFSGELFF
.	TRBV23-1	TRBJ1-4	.	TGCGCCAGCAGTCAATCTCCGTGTTCGGGAGACGAAAAACTGTTTTTT	CASSQSPCSGDEKLFF
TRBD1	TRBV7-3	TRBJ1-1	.	TGTGCCAGCAGCTTCGACAGGGTGAGTGCCACTGAAGCTTTCTTT	CASSFDRVSATEAFF
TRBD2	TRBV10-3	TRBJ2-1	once	TGTGCCATCAGTGAAGAGAGCGGGGGGGCCTATGAGCAGTTCTTC	CAISEESGGAYEQFF
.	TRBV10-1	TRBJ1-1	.	TGCGCCAGCAGTGATGGCAGGGAAGCTTTCTTT	CASSDGREAFF
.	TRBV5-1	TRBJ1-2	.	TGCGCCAGCAGCCCATCGACAGGCCCCTATGGCTACACCTTC	CASSPSTGPYGYTF
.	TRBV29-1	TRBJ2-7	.	TGCAGCGCCCGAAATCCAGGGACCTACGAGCAGTACTTC	CSARNPGTYEQYF
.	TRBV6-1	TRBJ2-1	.	TGTGCCAGCAGTGAAGCTGGGTCTAGGAGCCCCAGTACTATATTAAGTGAGCAGTTCTTC	CASSEAGSRSPSTILSEQFF
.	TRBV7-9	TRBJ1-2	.	TGTGCCAGCAGCCTTTCCGGGAGCAACTATGGCTACACCTTC	CASSLSGSNYGYTF
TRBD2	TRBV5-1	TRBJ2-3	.	TGCGCCAGCAGCCCGCGGGGGGAGGCAACAGATACGCAGTATTTT	CASSPRGEATDTQYF
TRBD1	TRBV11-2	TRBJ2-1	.	TGTGCCAGCAGCTTAGGTCGGTTGGGACAGGAGTACAATGAGCAGTTCTTC	CASSLGRLGQEYNEQFF
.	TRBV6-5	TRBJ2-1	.	TGTGCCAGCAGTTCCCCCCATCGACTCTCCAATGAGCAGTTCTTC	CASSSPHRLSNEQFF
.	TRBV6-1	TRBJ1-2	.	TGTGCCAGCAGTTGGTCAGGGACATACAGCTATGGCTACACCTTC	CASSWSGTYSYGYTF
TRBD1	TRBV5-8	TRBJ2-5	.	TGTGCCAGCAGCTTGGCTTCCTGGACAGGTATCCAAGAGACCCAGTACTTC	CASSLASWTGIQETQYF
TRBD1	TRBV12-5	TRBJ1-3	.	TGTGCTAGTGGTACACGGGACAGGGTGGACACCATATATTTT	CASGTRDRVDTIYF
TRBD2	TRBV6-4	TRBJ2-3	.	TGTGCCAGCAGCCTGACTAGCGGGGGGGCAACAGATACGCAGTATTTT	CASSLTSGGATDTQYF
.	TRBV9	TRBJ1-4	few	TGTGCCAGCGGGAAGAGGGGAAAGGGGGATGAAAAACTGTTTTTT	CASGKRGKGDEKLFF
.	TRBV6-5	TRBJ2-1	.	TGTGCCAGCAAGACGCAGGGGTTTAGGGACAATGAGCAGTTCTTC	CASKTQGFRDNEQFF
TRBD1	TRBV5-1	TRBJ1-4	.	TGCGCCAGCAGCTTGGGCGGACAGGGGGGAGAAAAACTGTTTTTT	CASSLGGQGGEKLFF
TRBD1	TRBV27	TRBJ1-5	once	TGTGCCAGCAGCAAGGACAGGGGAGAGGAGCCCCAGCATTTT	CASSKDRGEEPQHF
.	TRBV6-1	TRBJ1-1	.	TGTGCCAGCAGAGGACATCGGAACACTGAAGCTTTCTTT	CASRGHRNTEAFF
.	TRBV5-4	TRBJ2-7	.	TGTGCCAGCAGCCCCACCTCAGGGATGTACGAGCAGTACTTC	CASSPTSGMYEQYF
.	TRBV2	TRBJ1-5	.	TGTGCCAGCAGTTTTCGATTGGGACAAAACCTTCGGCCCCAGCATTTT	CASSFRLGQNLRPQHF
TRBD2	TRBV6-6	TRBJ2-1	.	TGTGCCAGCAGTCGACTAGCGGGGTTACAGGAAGGGCAGTTCTTC	CASSRLAGLQEGQFF
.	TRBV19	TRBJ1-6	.	TGTGCCAGTAGTATCAGAGGGAGTGATAATTCACCCCTCCACTTT	CASSIRGSDNSPLHF
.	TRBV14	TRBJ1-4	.	TGTGCCAGCGGCAGGGGCCCATATGAAAAACTGTTTTTT	CASGRGPYEKLFF
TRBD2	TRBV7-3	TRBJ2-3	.	TGTGCCAGCAGCCCCCGCCGGGGGGCAGATACGCAGTATTTT	CASSPRRGADTQYF
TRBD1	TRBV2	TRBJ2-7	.	TGTGCCAGCAGTTATCAGGGGGTTACCTACGAGCAGTACTTC	CASSYQGVTYEQYF
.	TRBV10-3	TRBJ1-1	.	TGTGCCATCAGTGAGTCACAGAACACTGAAGCTTTCTTT	CAISESQNTEAFF
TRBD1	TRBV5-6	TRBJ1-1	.	TGTGCCAGCAGCTACTTTTTGACCAGGACTGGACAGGTGAACACTGAAGCTTTCTTT	CASSYFLTRTGQVNTEAFF
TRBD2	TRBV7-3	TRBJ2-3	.	TGTGCCAGCAGCCCCCTCCTAGCGGGGGGGGGTACGCAGTATTTT	CASSPLLAGGGTQYF
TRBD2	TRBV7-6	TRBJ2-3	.	TGTGCCAGCAGCGCCCGCGAGCGGGGGATTGGAGATACGCAGTATTTT	CASSARERGIGDTQYF
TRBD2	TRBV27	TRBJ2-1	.	TGTGCCAGCAGATACCGGGACTACCTATACAATGAGCAGTTCTTC	CASRYRDYLYNEQFF
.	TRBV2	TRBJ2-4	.	TGTGCCAGCGCCGTTGACACACCACTAGCCAAAAACATTCAGTACTTC	CASAVDTPLAKNIQYF
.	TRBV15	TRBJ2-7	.	TGTGCCACCAGCAGAGATGGGACAATCTTCTACGAGCAGTACTTC	CATSRDGTIFYEQYF
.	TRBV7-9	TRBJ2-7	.	TGTGCCAGCAGCTTACACGGTGACTACGAGCAGTACTTC	CASSLHGDYEQYF
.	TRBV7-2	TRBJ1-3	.	TGTGCCAGCAGCTCCTATAGCTCTGGAAACACCATATATTTT	CASSSYSSGNTIYF
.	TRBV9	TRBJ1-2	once	TGTGCCAGCAGCGCCCGACTATATGGCTACACCTTC	CASSARLYGYTF
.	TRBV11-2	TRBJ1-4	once	TGTGCCAGCAGCTCATACAGGACGACTAATGAAAAACTGTTTTTT	CASSSYRTTNEKLFF
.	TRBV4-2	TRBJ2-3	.	TGTGCCAGCAGCCAAGGGGGCAGGGATACGCAGTATTTT	CASSQGGRDTQYF
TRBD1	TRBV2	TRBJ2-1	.	TGTGCCAGCAGCCGAGAAGCGGGACAGGGTTACAATGAGCAGTTCTTC	CASSREAGQGYNEQFF
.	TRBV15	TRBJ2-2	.	TGTGCCACCAGCACTTCAGGCCGGGGGGCAACCGGGGAGCTGTTTTTT	CATSTSGRGATGELFF
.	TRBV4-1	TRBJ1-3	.	TGCGCCAGCGCAGTAGGGGGATATGGAAACACCATATATTTT	CASAVGGYGNTIYF
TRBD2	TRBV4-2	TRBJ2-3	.	TGTGCCAGCAGCCAAGAGTGGGGACTAGCGGGGGGGACAGGCACAGATACGCAGTATTTT	CASSQEWGLAGGTGTDTQYF
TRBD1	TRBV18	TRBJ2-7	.	TGTGCCAGCTCACCCAACATTCCGGGACAGGGGGCTTACGAGCAGTACTTC	CASSPNIPGQGAYEQYF
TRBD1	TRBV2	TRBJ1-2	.	TGTGCCAGGGTACTTAGGACAGGGGGGTCCTATGGCTACACCTTC	CARVLRTGGSYGYTF
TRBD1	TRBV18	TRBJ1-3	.	TGTGCCAGCTCACTACAGGGGTTTGGAAACACCATATATTTT	CASSLQGFGNTIYF
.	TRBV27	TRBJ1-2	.	TGTGCCAGCAGTCCCTCCTCCGGGACGGCGGGAGGCTACACCTTC	CASSPSSGTAGGYTF
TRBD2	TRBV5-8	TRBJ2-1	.	TGTGCCAGCAGCTCTAGCGGGTACTCCTACAATGAGCAGTTCTTC	CASSSSGYSYNEQFF
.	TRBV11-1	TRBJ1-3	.	TGTGCCAGCAGCTTAACTTCTGGAAACACCATATATTTT	CASSLTSGNTIYF
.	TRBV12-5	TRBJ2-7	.	TGTGCTAGTGGTGCGCCCCCAGGCTCTACGATCGAGCAGTACTTC	CASGAPPGSTIEQYF
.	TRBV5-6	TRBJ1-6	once	TGTGCCAGCAGCTTGCAACCCATGCTAGATAATTCACCCCTCCACTTT	CASSLQPMLDNSPLHF